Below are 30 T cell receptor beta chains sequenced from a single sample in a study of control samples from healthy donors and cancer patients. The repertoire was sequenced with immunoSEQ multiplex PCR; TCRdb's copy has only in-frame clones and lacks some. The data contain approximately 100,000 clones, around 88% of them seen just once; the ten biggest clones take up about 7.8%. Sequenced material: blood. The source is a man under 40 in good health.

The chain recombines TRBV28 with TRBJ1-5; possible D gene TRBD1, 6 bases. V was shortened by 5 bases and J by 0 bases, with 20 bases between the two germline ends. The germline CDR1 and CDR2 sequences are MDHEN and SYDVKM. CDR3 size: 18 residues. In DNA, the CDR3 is TGTGCCAGCAGTCCCCTCTTGGGGACACCGAATAGCAATCAGCCCCAGCATTTT. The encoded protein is CASSPLLGTPNSNQPQHF.

The CDR3 coding sequence is TGCAGCGTTGGTATGTGGGGGACAGGGGGAACCTACGAGCAGTACTTC. Its translation: CSVGMWGTGGTYEQYF. The rearrangement joins TRBV29-1 to TRBJ2-7; TRBD1 aligns across 11 bases. V trimming: 4 bases; J trimming: 2 bases; junction bases outside the gene matches: 10. CDR3 length: 16 residues. Germline V lookup: CDR1 SQVTM, CDR2 ANQGSEA.

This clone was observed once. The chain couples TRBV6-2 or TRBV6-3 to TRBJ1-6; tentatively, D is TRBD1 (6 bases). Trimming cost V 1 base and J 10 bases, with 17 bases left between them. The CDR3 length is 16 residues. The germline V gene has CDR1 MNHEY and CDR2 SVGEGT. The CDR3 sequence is CASSYWTDSLSSPLHF. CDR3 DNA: TGTGCCAGCAGTTACTGGACGGACAGTTTGAGCTCACCCCTCCACTTT.

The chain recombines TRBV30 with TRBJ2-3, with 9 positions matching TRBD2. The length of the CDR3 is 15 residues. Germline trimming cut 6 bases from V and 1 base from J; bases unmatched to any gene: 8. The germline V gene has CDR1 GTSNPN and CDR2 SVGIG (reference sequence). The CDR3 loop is CACPQGLAGTDTQYF. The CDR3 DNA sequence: TGTGCCTGCCCCCAGGGACTAGCCGGCACAGATACGCAGTATTTT.

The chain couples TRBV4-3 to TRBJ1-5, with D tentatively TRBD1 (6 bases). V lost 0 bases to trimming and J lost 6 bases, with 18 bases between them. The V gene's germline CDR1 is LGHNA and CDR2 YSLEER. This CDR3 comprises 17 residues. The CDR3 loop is CASSQDYETGSVQPQHF. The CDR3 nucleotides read TGCGCCAGCAGCCAAGATTACGAGACAGGCAGTGTTCAGCCCCAGCATTTT.

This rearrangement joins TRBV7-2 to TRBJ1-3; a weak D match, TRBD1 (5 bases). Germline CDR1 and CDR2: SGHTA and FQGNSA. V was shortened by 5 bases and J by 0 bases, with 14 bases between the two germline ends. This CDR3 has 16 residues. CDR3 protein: CASSPTGRNSGNTIYF. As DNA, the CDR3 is TGTGCCAGCAGCCCCACGGGACGTAACTCTGGAAACACCATATATTTT.

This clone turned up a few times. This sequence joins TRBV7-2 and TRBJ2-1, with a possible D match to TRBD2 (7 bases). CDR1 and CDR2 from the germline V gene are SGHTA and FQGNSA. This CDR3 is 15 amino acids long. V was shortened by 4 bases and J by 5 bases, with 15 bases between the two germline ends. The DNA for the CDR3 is TGTGCCAGCAGCTGGGGGGGGCTAGCGGACAATGAGCAGTTCTTC. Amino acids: CASSWGGLADNEQFF.

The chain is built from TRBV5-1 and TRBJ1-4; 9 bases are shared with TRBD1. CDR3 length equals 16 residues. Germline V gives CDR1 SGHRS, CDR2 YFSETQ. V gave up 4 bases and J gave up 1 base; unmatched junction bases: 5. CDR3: CASSPTGGKTNEKLFF. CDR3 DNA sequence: TGCGCCAGCAGCCCCACAGGGGGCAAAACTAATGAAAAACTGTTTTTT.

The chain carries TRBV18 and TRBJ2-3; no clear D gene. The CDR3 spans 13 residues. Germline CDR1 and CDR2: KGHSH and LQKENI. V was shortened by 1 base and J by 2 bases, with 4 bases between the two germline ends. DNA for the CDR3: TGTGCCAGCTCACCACACTCCACAGATACGCAGTATTTT. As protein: CASSPHSTDTQYF.

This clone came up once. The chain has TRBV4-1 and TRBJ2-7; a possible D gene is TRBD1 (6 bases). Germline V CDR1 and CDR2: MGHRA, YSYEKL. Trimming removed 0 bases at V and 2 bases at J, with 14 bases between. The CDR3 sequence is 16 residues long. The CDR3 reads CASSQDPRGSAYEQYF. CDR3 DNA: TGCGCCAGCAGCCAAGATCCCAGGGGCTCCGCCTACGAGCAGTACTTC.

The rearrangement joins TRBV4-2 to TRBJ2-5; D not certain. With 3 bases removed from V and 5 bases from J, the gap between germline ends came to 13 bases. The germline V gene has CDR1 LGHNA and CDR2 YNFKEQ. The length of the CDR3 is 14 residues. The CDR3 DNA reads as TGTGCCAGCAGCCAGACGACTGGCACGGAGACCCAGTACTTC. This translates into CASSQTTGTETQYF.

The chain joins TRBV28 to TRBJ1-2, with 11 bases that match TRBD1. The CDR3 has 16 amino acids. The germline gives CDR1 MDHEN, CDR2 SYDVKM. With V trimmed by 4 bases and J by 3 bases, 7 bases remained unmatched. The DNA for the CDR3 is TGTGCCAGCAGTTCCCCCGGGACAGGGGGGGACTATGGCTACACCTTC. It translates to CASSSPGTGGDYGYTF.

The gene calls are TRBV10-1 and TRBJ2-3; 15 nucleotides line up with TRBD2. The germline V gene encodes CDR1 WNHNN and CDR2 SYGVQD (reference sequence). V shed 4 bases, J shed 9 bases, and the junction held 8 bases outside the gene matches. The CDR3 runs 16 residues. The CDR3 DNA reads TGCGCCAGCAGTGCAGGACTAGCGGGAGGGCCTCGAACGCAGTATTTT. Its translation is CASSAGLAGGPRTQYF.

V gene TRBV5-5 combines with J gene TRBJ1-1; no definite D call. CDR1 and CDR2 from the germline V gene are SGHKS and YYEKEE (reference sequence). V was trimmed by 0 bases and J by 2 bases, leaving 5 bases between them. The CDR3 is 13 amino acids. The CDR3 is CASSLVPNTEAFF. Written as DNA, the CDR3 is TGTGCCAGCAGCTTGGTACCTAACACTGAAGCTTTCTTT.

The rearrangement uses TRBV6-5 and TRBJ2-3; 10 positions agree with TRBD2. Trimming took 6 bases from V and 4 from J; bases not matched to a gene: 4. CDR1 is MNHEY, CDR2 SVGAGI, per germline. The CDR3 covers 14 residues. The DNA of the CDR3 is TGTGCCAGCAGCTCTAGCGGGAGCGCAGATACGCAGTATTTT. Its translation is CASSSSGSADTQYF.

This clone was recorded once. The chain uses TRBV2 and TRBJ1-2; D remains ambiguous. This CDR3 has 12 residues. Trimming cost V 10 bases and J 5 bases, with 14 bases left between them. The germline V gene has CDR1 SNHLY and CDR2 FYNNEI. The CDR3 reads CATDGGFYGYTF. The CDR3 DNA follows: TGTGCCACTGACGGTGGGTTTTATGGCTACACCTTC.

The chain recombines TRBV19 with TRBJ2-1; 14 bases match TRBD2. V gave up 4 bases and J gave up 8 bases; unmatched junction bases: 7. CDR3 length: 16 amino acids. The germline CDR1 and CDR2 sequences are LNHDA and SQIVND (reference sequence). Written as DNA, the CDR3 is TGTGCCAGTAGTAGGGGGCCGGGACTAGCGGGAGATGAGCAGTTCTTC. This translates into CASSRGPGLAGDEQFF.

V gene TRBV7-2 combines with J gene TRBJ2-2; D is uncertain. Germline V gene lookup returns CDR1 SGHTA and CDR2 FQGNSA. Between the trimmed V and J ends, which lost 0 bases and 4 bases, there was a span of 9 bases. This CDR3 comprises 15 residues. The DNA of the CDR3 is TGTGCCAGCAGCTTAGCGGGATCGGGCACCGGGGAGCTGTTTTTT. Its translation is CASSLAGSGTGELFF.

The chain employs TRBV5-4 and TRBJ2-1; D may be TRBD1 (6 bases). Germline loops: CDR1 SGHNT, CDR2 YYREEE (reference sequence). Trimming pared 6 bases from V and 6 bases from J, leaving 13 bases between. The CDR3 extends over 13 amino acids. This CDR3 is CASNLRGSNEQFF. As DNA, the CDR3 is TGTGCCAGCAACCTCAGGGGCTCCAATGAGCAGTTCTTC.

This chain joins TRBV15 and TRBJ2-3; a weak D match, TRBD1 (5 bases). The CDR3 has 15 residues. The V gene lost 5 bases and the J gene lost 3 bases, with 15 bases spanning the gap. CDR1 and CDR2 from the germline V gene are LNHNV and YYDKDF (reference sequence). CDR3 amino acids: CATSGKGVATDTQYF. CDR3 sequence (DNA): TGTGCCACCAGCGGTAAAGGGGTGGCAACAGATACGCAGTATTTT.

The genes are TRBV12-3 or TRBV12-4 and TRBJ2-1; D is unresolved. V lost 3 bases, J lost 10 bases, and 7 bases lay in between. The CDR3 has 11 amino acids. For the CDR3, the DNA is TGTGCCAGCAGTTTTAGTCGAGAGCAGTTCTTC. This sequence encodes CASSFSREQFF.

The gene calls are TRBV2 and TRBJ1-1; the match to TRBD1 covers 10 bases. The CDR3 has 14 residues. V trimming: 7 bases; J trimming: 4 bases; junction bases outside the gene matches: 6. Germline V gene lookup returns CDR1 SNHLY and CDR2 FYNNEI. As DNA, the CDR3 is TGTGCCAGCATCCGGGACAGGGGAGGCACTGAAGCTTTCTTT. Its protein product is CASIRDRGGTEAFF.

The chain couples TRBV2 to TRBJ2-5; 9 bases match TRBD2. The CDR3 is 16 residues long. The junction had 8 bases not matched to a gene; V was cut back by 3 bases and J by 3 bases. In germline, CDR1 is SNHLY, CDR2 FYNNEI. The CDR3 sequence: CASSDPGAGGKETQYF. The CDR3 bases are TGTGCCAGCAGTGATCCGGGTGCGGGAGGGAAAGAGACCCAGTACTTC.

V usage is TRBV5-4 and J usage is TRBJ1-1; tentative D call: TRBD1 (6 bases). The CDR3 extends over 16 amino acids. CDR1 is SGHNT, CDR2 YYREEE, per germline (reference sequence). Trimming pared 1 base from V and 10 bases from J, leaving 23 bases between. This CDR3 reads CASSLRVLGGGVGAFF. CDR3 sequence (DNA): TGTGCCAGCAGCTTGAGGGTCTTAGGGGGAGGTGTGGGAGCTTTCTTT.

The DNA for the CDR3 is TGTGCCAGCAGCTTGGGGACAGCTCAAGAGACCCAGTACTTC. This codes for CASSLGTAQETQYF. V is TRBV6-2 or TRBV6-3 and J is TRBJ2-5; 7 bases match TRBD1. The CDR3 runs to 14 residues. CDR1 is MNHEY and CDR2 is SVGEGT in the germline V gene. V lost 6 bases and J lost 2; bases outside the gene matches: 6.

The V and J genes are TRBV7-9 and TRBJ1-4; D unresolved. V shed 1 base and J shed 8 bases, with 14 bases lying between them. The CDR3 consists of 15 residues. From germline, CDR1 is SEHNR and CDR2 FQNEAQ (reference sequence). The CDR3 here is CASSLGSPNREKLFF. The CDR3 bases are TGTGCCAGCAGCTTAGGGTCCCCCAACCGCGAAAAACTGTTTTTT.

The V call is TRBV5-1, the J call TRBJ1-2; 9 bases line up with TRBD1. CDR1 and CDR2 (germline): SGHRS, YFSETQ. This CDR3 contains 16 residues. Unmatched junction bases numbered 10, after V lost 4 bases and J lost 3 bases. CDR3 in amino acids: CASSETPDRGDYGYTF. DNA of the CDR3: TGCGCCAGCAGCGAAACCCCGGACAGGGGAGACTATGGCTACACCTTC.

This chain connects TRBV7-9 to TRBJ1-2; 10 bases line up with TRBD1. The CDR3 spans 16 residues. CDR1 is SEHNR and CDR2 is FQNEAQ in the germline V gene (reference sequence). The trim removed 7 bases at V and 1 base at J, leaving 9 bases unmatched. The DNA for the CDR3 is TGTGCCAGCATAAGAGGAGGGACAGGGGATAACTATGGCTACACCTTC. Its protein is CASIRGGTGDNYGYTF.

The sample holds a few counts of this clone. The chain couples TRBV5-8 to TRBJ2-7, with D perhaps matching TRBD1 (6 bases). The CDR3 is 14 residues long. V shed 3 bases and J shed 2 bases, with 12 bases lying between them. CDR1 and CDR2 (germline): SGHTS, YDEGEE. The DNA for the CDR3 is TGTGCCAGCAGCTCCAAGACAGGTGCCTACGAGCAGTACGTC. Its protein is CASSSKTGAYEQYV.

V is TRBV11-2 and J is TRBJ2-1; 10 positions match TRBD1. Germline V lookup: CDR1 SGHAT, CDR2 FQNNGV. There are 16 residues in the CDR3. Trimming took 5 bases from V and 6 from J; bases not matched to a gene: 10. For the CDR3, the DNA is TGTGCCAGCAGCCACAGCACCGGACAGGGGGGCAATGAGCAGTTCTTC. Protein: CASSHSTGQGGNEQFF.